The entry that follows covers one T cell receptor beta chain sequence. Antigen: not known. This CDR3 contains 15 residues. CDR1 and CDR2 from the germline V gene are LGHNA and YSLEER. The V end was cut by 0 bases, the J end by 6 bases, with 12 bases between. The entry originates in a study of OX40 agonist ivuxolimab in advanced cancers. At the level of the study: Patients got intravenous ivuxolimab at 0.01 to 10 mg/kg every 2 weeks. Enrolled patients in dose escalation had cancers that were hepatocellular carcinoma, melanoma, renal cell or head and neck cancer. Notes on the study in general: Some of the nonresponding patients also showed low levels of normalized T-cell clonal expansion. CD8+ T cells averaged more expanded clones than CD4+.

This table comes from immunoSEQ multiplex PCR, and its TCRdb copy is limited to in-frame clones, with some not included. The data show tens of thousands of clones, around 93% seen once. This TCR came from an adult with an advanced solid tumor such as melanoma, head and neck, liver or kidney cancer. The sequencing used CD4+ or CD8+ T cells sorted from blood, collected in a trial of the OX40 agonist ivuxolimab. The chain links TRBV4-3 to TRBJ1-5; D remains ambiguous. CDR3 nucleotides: TGCGCCAGCAGCCAAGACGAAGGCTTAGGTCAGCCCCAGCATTTT. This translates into CASSQDEGLGQPQHF.